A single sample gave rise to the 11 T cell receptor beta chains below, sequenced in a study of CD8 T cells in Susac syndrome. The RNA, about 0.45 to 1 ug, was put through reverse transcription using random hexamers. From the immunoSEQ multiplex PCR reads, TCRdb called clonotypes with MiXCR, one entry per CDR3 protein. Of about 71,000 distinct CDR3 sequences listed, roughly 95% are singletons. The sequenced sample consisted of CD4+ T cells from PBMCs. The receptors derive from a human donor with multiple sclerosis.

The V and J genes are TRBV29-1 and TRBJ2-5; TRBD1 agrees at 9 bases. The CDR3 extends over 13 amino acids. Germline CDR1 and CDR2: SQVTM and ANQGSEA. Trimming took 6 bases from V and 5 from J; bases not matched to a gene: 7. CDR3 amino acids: CSVDTGGKETQYF. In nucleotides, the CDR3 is TGCAGCGTCGACACAGGGGGCAAGGAGACCCAGTACTTC.

Written as DNA, the CDR3 is TGCGCCAGCAGCTATCTAGCGGGGGTTCGCAATGAGCAGTTCTTC. It encodes CASSYLAGVRNEQFF. This chain links TRBV5-1 with TRBJ2-1; 10 bases align to TRBD2. V lost 3 bases to trimming and J lost 6 bases; unmatched junction nucleotides: 6. The germline V gene has CDR1 SGHRS and CDR2 YFSETQ. The CDR3 runs to 15 residues.

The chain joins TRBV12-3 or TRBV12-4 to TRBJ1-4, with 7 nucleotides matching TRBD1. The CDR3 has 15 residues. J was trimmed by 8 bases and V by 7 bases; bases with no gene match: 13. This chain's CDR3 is CASNDPTGVQEKLFF. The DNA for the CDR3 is TGTGCCAGCAACGATCCCACAGGGGTGCAGGAAAAACTGTTTTTT.

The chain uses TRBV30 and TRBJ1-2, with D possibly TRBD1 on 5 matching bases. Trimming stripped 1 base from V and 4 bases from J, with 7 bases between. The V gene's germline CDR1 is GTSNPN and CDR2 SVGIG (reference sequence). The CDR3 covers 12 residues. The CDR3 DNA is TGTGCCTGGAGTGGTGGGACCTATGGCTACACCTTC. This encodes CAWSGGTYGYTF.

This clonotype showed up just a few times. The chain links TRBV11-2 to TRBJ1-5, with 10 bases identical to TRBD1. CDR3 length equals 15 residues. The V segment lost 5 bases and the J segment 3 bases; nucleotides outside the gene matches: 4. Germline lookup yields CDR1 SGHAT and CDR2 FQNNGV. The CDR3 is CASSLGTGANQPQHF. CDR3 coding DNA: TGTGCCAGCAGCCTAGGGACAGGGGCCAATCAGCCCCAGCATTTT.

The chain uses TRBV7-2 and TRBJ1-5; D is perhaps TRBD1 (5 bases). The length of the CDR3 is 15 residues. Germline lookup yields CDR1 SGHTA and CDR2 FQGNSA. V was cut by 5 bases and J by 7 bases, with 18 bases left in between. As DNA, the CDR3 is TGTGCCAGCAGCACGCATGCAGGGACGGACCAGCCCCAGCATTTT. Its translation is CASSTHAGTDQPQHF. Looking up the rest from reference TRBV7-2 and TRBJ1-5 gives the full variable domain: GAGVSQSPSNKVTEKGKDVELRCDPISGHTALYWYRQSLGQGLEFLIYFQGNSAPDKSGLPSDRFSAERTGGSVSTLTIQRTQQEDSAVYLCASSTHAGTDQPQHFGDGTRLSIL.

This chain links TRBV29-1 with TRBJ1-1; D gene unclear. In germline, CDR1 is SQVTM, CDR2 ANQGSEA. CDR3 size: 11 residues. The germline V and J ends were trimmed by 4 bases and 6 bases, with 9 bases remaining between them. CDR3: CSVALGSEAFF. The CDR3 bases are TGCAGCGTTGCACTGGGCTCTGAAGCTTTCTTT.

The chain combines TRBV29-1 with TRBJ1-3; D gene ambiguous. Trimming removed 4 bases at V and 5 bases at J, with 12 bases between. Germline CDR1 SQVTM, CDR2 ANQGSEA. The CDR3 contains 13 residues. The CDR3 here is CSVAEGPRNTIYF. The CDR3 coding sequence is TGCAGCGTTGCCGAAGGGCCCCGAAACACCATATATTTT.

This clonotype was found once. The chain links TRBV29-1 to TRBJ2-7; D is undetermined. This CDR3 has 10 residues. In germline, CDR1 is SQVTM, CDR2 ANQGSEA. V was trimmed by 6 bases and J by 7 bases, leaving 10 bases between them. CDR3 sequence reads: CSVATEEQYF. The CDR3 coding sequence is TGCAGCGTAGCCACGGAGGAGCAGTACTTC.

DNA for the CDR3: TGTGCCAGCAGCTTCGGAAACGGGGGGGCTGGGAATGAGCAGTTCTTC. This sequence encodes CASSFGNGGAGNEQFF. The chain has TRBV11-3 and TRBJ2-1; 8 bases are shared with TRBD2. V lost 3 bases to trimming and J lost 7 bases; unmatched junction nucleotides: 11. In germline, CDR1 is SGHNT, CDR2 YENEEA. The CDR3 is 16 amino acids.

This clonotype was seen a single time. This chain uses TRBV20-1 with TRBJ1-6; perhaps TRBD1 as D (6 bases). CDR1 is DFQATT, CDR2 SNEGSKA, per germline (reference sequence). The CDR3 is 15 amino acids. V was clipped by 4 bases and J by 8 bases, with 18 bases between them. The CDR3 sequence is CSANTGSYPDSPLHF. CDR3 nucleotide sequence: TGCAGTGCTAATACAGGGAGCTACCCGGATTCACCCCTCCACTTT.